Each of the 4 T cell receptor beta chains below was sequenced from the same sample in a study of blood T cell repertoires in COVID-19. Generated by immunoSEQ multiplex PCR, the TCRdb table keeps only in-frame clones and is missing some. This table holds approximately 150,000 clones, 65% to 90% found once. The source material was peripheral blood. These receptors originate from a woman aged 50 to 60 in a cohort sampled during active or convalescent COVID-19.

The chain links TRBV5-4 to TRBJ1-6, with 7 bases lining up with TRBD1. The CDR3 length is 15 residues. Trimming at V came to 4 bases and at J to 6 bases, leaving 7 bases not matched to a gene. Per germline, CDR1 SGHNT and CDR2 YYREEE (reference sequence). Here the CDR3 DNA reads TGTGCCAGCAGCAGACAGGGTGCCCGTAATTCACCCCTCCACTTT. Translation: CASSRQGARNSPLHF. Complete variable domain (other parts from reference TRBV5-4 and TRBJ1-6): ETGVTQSPTHLIKTRGQQVTLRCSSQSGHNTVSWYQQALGQGPQFIFQYYREEENGRGNFPPRFSGLQFPNYSSELNVNALELDDSALYLCASSRQGARNSPLHFGNGTRLTVT.

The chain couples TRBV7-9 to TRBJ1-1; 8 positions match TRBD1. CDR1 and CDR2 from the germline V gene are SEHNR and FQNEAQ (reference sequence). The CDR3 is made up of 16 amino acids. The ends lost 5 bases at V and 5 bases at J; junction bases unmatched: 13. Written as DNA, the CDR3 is TGTGCCAGCAGCCCCGGACAGGGCTCTAAAGGGACTGAAGCTTTCTTT. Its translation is CASSPGQGSKGTEAFF.

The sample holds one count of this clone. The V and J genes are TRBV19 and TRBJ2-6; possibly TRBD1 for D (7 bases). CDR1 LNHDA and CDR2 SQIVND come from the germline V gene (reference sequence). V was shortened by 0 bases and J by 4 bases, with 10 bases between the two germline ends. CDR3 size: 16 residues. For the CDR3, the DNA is TGTGCCAGTAGTATAGACAGGGGGGTAGGGGCCAACGTCCTGACTTTC. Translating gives CASSIDRGVGANVLTF.

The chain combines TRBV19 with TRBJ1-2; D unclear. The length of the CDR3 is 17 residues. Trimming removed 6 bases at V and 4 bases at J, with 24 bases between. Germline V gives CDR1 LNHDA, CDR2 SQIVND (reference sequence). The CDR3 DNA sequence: TGTGCCAGTAGCTCTTCGATAATGGGCAGCCGACGCTATGGCTACACCTTC. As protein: CASSSSIMGSRRYGYTF. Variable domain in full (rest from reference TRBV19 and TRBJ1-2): DGGITQSPKYLFRKEGQNVTLSCEQNLNHDAMYWYRQDPGQGLRLIYYSQIVNDFQKGDIAEGYSVSREKKESFPLTVTSAQKNPTAFYLCASSSSIMGSRRYGYTFGSGTRLTVV.